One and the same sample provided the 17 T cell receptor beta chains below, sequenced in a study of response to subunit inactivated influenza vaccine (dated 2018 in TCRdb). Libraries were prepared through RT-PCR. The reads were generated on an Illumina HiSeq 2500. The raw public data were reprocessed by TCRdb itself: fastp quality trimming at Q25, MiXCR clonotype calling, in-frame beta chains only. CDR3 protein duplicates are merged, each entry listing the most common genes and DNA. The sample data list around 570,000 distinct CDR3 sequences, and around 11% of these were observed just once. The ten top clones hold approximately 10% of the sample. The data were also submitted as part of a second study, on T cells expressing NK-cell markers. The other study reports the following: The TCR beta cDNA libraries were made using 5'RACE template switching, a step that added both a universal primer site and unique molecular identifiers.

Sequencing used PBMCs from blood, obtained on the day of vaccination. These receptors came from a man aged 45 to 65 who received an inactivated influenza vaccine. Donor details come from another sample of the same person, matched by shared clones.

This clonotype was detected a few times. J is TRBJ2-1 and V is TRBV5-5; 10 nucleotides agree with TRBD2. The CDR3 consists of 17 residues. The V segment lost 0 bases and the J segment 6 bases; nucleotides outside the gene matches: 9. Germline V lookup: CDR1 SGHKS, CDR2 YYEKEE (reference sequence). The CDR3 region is CASSLGSLAGAGNEQFF. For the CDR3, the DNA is TGTGCCAGCAGCTTGGGGTCTCTAGCGGGAGCAGGCAATGAGCAGTTCTTC. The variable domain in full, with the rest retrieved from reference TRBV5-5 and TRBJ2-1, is DAGVTQSPTHLIKTRGQQVTLRCSPISGHKSVSWYQQVLGQGPQFIFQYYEKEERGRGNFPDRFSARQFPNYSSELNVNALLLGDSALYLCASSLGSLAGAGNEQFFGPGTRLTVL.

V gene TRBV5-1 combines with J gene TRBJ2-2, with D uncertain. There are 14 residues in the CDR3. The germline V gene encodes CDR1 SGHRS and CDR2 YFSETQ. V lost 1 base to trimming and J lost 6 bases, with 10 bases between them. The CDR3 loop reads CASSLLTNSGELFF. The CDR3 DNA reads TGCGCCAGCAGCTTGCTGACAAACTCCGGGGAGCTGTTTTTT.

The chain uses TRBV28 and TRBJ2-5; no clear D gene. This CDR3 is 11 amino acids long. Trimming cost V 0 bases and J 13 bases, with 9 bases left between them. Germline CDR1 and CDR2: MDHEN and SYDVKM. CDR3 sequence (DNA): TGTGCCAGCAGTTTATGGGATGTACCGTACTTC. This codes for CASSLWDVPYF.

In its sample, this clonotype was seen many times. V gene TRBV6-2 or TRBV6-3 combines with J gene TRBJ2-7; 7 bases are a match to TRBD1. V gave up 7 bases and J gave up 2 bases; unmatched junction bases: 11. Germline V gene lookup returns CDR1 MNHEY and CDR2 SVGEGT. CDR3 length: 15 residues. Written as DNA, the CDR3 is TGTGCCAGCACGCTAACTGGACAGGCAGCCTACGAGCAGTACTTC. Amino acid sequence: CASTLTGQAAYEQYF.

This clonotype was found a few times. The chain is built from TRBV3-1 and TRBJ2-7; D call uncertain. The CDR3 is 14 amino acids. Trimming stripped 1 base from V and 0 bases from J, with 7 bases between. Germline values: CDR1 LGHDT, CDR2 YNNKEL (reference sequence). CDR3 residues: CASSQGISSYEQYF. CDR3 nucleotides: TGTGCCAGCAGCCAAGGAATTAGCTCCTACGAGCAGTACTTC.

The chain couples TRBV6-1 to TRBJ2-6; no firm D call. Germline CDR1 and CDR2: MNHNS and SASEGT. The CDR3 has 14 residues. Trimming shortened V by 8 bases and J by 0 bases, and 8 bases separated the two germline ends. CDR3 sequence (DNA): TGTGCCAGCGGACGATTCTCTGGGGCCAACGTCCTGACTTTC. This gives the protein CASGRFSGANVLTF.

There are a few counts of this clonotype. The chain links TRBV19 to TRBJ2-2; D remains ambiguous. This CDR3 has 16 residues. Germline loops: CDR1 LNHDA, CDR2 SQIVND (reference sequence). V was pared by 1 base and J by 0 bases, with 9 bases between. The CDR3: CASSIGSTANTGELFF. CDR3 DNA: TGTGCCAGTAGTATAGGCAGTACTGCGAACACCGGGGAGCTGTTTTTT.

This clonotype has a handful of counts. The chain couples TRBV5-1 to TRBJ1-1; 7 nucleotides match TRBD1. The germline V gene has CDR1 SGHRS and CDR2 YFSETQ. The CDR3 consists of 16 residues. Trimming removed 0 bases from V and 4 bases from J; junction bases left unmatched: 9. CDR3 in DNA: TGCGCCAGCAGCTTGGAGGCAGCAAAGGGGGCCACTGAAGCTTTCTTT. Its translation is CASSLEAAKGATEAFF.

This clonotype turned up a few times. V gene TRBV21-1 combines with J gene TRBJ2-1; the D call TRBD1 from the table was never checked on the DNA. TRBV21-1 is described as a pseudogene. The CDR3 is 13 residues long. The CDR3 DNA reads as TGTGCTCGCACGGGACAGGGGATGAATGAGCAGTTCTTC. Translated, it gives CARTGQGMNEQFF.

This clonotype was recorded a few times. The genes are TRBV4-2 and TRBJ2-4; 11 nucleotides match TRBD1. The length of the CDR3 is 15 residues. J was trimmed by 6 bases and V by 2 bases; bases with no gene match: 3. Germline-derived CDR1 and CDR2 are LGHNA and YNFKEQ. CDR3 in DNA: TGTGCCAGCAGCCAACCGGGACAGGGGGGAAACATTCAGTACTTC. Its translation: CASSQPGQGGNIQYF.

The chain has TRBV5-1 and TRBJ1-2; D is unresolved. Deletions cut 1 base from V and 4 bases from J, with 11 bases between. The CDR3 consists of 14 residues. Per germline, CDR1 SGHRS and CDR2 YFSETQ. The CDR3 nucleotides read TGCGCCAGCAGCTTGATGGTGGAGGGCTATGGCTACACCTTC. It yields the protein CASSLMVEGYGYTF.

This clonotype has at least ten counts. This chain's CDR3 is CSAPDRGSYNSPLHF. DNA of the CDR3: TGCAGTGCGCCTGACAGGGGATCCTATAATTCACCCCTCCACTTT. This chain links TRBV20-1 with TRBJ1-6; 8 bases align to TRBD1. This CDR3 is 15 amino acids long. The germline V gene has CDR1 DFQATT and CDR2 SNEGSKA (reference sequence). The V segment lost 6 bases and the J segment 1 base; nucleotides outside the gene matches: 5.

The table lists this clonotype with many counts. CDR3 amino acids: CASSHNYEQYF. CDR3 coding DNA: TGTGCCAGCAGCCACAACTACGAGCAGTACTTC. This chain joins TRBV6-2 or TRBV6-3 and TRBJ2-7, with unresolved D. Germline lookup yields CDR1 MNHEY and CDR2 SVGEGT. Trimming left V 6 bases short and J 3 bases short, with 6 bases between. The length of the CDR3 is 11 residues.

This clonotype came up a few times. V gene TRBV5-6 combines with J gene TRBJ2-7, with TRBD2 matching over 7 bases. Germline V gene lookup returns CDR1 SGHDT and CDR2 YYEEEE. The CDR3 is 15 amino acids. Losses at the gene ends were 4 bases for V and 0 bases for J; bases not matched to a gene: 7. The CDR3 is CASSLGTTFSYEQYF. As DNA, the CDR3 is TGTGCCAGCAGCCTCGGGACTACCTTCTCCTACGAGCAGTACTTC.

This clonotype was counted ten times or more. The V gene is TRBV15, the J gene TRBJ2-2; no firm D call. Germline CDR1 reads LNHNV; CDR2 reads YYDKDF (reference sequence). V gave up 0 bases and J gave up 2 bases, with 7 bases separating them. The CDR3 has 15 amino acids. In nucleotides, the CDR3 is TGTGCCACCAGCAGAGAAACATATAACACCGGGGAGCTGTTTTTT. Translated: CATSRETYNTGELFF.

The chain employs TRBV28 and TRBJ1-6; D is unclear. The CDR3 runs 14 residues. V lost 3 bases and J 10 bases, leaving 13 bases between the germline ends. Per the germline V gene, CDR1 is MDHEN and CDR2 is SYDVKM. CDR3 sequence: CASSFRQVNSPLHF. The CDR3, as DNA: TGTGCCAGCAGTTTCAGGCAGGTCAACTCACCCCTCCACTTT.

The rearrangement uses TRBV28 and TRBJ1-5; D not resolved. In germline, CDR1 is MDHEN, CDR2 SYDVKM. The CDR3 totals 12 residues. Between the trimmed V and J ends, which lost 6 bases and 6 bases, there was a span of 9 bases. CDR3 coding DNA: TGTGCCAGCAGCCAGAGGGTTCAGCCCCAGCATTTT. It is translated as CASSQRVQPQHF. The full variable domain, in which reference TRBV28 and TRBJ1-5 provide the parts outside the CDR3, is DVKVTQSSRYLVKRTGEKVFLECVQDMDHENMFWYRQDPGLGLRLIYFSYDVKMKEKGDIPEGYSVSREKKERFSLILESASTNQTSMYLCASSQRVQPQHFGDGTRLSIL.